The 16 T cell receptor beta chains reported below all come from one sample, sequenced in a study of shared clonotypes between healthy human individuals. The table came from immunoSEQ multiplex PCR; TCRdb's copy has only in-frame clones and leaves some out. The sample shows around 1.1 million clones, 60% to 80% of them seen only once. Sequenced input: memory CD4+ T cells from PBMCs. The subset here: CD45RA-negative fraction. These receptors originate from a man in his late teens or twenties in good health. Some clones in this sample may be carry-over from other donors' samples.

The chain is built from TRBV18 and TRBJ2-2, with 8 bases identical to TRBD2. The CDR3 extends over 15 amino acids. The J segment lost 5 bases and the V segment lost 2 bases, leaving 4 bases of the junction unmatched. CDR1 is KGHSH, CDR2 LQKENI, per germline. The CDR3 reads CASSPWREETGELFF. As DNA, the CDR3 is TGTGCCAGCTCACCATGGCGGGAGGAAACCGGGGAGCTGTTTTTT.

The chain is built from TRBV6-1 and TRBJ1-1; 9 bases map to TRBD1. Germline lookup yields CDR1 MNHNS and CDR2 SASEGT. V lost 6 bases and J lost 0; bases outside the gene matches: 11. CDR3 length equals 17 residues. The CDR3 region has the DNA TGTGCCAGCAGGGAACCGGGACAGGGTCCCCTGAACACTGAAGCTTTCTTT. Translating gives CASREPGQGPLNTEAFF.

This clone was seen many times. The same CDR3 arises from other DNA sequences in this sample as well. The CDR3 nucleotides read TGTGCCAGCAGCCTGGGGGGAGATGGTGAAAAACTGTTTTTT. Translating it yields CASSLGGDGEKLFF. V usage is TRBV5-8 and J usage is TRBJ1-4, with TRBD1 as a possible D gene (5 bases). CDR1 and CDR2 from the germline V gene are SGHTS and YDEGEE. The CDR3 has 14 amino acids. V was trimmed by 4 bases and J by 7 bases, leaving 14 bases between them.

The chain uses TRBV5-1 and TRBJ2-2; either TRBD1 or TRBD2 may fit D (5 bases each). CDR1 SGHRS and CDR2 YFSETQ come from the germline V gene. V lost 1 base to trimming and J lost 3 bases, with 10 bases between them. This CDR3 is built from 15 residues. The CDR3 loop reads CASSLRGPYTGELFF. The CDR3 DNA reads as TGCGCCAGCAGCTTGCGGGGACCTTACACCGGGGAGCTGTTTTTT. The full variable domain, rest sourced from reference TRBV5-1 and TRBJ2-2, is KAGVTQTPRYLIKTRGQQVTLSCSPISGHRSVSWYQQTPGQGLQFLFEYFSETQRNKGNFPGRFSGRQFSNSRSEMNVSTLELGDSALYLCASSLRGPYTGELFFGEGSRLTVL.

V usage is TRBV28 and J usage is TRBJ1-3; weak D call: TRBD1 (6 bases). The V and J ends lost 4 bases and 9 bases respectively, with 25 bases between them. This CDR3 is 17 amino acids long. CDR1 MDHEN and CDR2 SYDVKM come from the germline V gene. The CDR3, as DNA: TGTGCCAGCAGTTCCGAGGGGGATCCCTACCCTTTGGGCACCATATATTTT. Translated: CASSSEGDPYPLGTIYF.

This chain connects TRBV11-1 to TRBJ2-1; perhaps TRBD1 as D (5 bases). Trimming left V 3 bases short and J 0 bases short, with 6 bases between. Germline V gene data show CDR1 as SGHAT and CDR2 as FQDESV (reference sequence). The CDR3 totals 14 residues. The CDR3 region has the DNA TGTGCCAGCAGCTTCAGGGACTCCTACAATGAGCAGTTCTTC. Encoded protein: CASSFRDSYNEQFF.

Only a few counts were recorded for this clone. The chain employs TRBV11-3 and TRBJ2-3; TRBD2 matches 7 bases. Germline V gene sequence: CDR1 SGHNT, CDR2 YENEEA. V trimming: 5 bases; J trimming: 4 bases; junction bases outside the gene matches: 12. This CDR3 is built from 16 residues. The CDR3 is CASSPDRGGGADTQYF. The CDR3 DNA sequence: TGTGCCAGCAGCCCCGACCGGGGTGGGGGGGCAGATACGCAGTATTTT.

This clone has just one count. The J gene is TRBJ2-3, the V gene TRBV11-2, with unresolved D. Germline V lookup: CDR1 SGHAT, CDR2 FQNNGV. The CDR3 length is 12 residues. The V end lost 7 bases, the J end lost 6 bases, and 11 bases lay between the germline ends. In DNA form, the CDR3 reads TGTGCCAGCACCCTATCCGGGGATACGCAGTATTTT. It yields the protein CASTLSGDTQYF. The full variable domain, its missing parts supplied by reference TRBV11-2 and TRBJ2-3, is EAGVAQSPRYKIIEKRQSVAFWCNPISGHATLYWYQQILGQGPKLLIQFQNNGVVDDSQLPKDRFSAERLKGVDSTLKIQPAKLEDSAVYLCASTLSGDTQYFGPGTRLTVL.

In this sample, this clone turned up a few times. The gene calls are TRBV6-1 and TRBJ1-1; the D gene is possibly TRBD1 (6 bases). The CDR3 runs to 14 residues. Per the germline V gene, CDR1 is MNHNS and CDR2 is SASEGT. Trimming pared 4 bases from V and 3 bases from J, leaving 12 bases between. For the CDR3, the DNA is TGTGCCAGCAGTGTTCGATCAGGGGACACTGAAGCTTTCTTT. Its translation: CASSVRSGDTEAFF.

This clone was detected a few times. The chain combines TRBV28 with TRBJ2-7; D unresolved. The CDR3 length is 14 residues. The V end was cut by 5 bases, the J end by 5 bases, with 16 bases between. Germline V gives CDR1 MDHEN, CDR2 SYDVKM. The CDR3 sequence: CASSRPGQANEQYF. CDR3 coding DNA: TGTGCCAGCAGTCGCCCCGGTCAGGCGAACGAGCAGTACTTC.

The chain is built from TRBV7-6 and TRBJ1-1; no firm D call. CDR1 is SGHVS and CDR2 is FNYEAQ in the germline V gene. This CDR3 contains 13 residues. The V gene lost 4 bases and the J gene lost 2 bases, with 8 bases spanning the gap. This CDR3 is CASSSDRNTEAFF. CDR3 in DNA: TGTGCCAGCAGCTCCGATAGAAACACTGAAGCTTTCTTT.

This rearrangement joins TRBV5-6 to TRBJ1-1; the D gene is possibly TRBD1 (6 bases). The germline CDR1 and CDR2 sequences are SGHDT and YYEEEE. V lost 4 bases and J lost 9, with 19 bases in between. The CDR3 covers 14 residues. CDR3 nucleotides: TGTGCCAGCAGCCCCCAAGCGGTAACAGGGAAAGCTTTCTTT. This codes for CASSPQAVTGKAFF.

The chain joins TRBV18 to TRBJ1-1, with unresolved D. CDR1 and CDR2 (germline): KGHSH, LQKENI. The CDR3 consists of 14 residues. V was pared by 2 bases and J by 3 bases, with 10 bases between. CDR3 DNA sequence: TGTGCCAGCTCACCAAATCCCGGGGACACTGAAGCTTTCTTT. Its translation is CASSPNPGDTEAFF.

The DNA of the CDR3 is TGTGCCAGCAGCTTGGCCGGACTAGCGGGAGCAGGCGGGGAGCTGTTTTTT. Amino acids: CASSLAGLAGAGGELFF. The J gene is TRBJ2-2, the V gene TRBV28, with 13 bases lining up with TRBD2. With 6 bases clipped from V and 7 bases from J, the junction kept 11 bases outside the gene matches. This CDR3 has 17 amino acids. The germline gives CDR1 MDHEN, CDR2 SYDVKM.

This clone occurred once. The chain joins TRBV7-9 to TRBJ2-3; the D call may be TRBD1 or TRBD2 (5 bases each). The CDR3 covers 19 residues. Germline V gene sequence: CDR1 SEHNR, CDR2 FQNEAQ (reference sequence). V was clipped by 0 bases and J by 0 bases, with 19 bases between them. The CDR3 region has the DNA TGTGCCAGCAGCTTAGCCGTAATAAAGGGACCGCCCAGCACAGATACGCAGTATTTT. This codes for CASSLAVIKGPPSTDTQYF.

The chain carries TRBV5-1 and TRBJ2-5, with D uncertain. The DNA end is more similar to TRBJ2-7, so the J call may be wrong. The CDR3 sequence is 12 residues long. Germline CDR1 reads SGHRS; CDR2 reads YFSETQ. The DNA of the CDR3 is TGCGCCAGCAGCTTGTTTCCCTACGAGCAGTACTTC. Amino acids: CASSLFPYEQYF.